These T cell receptor beta chains were read from a single sample in a study of blood T cells in healthy people across ages. TCRdb reprocessed the 5' RACE reads via MiXCR and lists one record per CDR3 protein. The top ten clones hold around 23% of a sample with some 1,800,000 distinct CDR3 sequences, about two fifths of them seen once. Sequencing was performed on blood. The receptors shown here come from a human donor in good health. Each CDR3 is given with its conserved first and last residue.

j_call: TRBJ1-2; v_call: TRBV4-3; cdr3_aa: CPSSPPGGPHGYTF
j_call: TRBJ1-1; v_call: TRBV19; cdr3_aa: CASRGLREAQGRLTAFF
j_call: TRBJ1-2; v_call: TRBV2; cdr3_aa: CASSVQSYGYTF
j_call: TRBJ1-2; v_call: TRBV6-5; cdr3_aa: CASSYFQGGHYGYTF
j_call: TRBJ1-2; v_call: TRBV7-2; cdr3_aa: CASSFDTDSGGYTF
j_call: TRBJ2-3; v_call: TRBV9; cdr3_aa: CASSVGGNQRHTQYF
j_call: TRBJ1-2; v_call: TRBV20-1; cdr3_aa: CSAMDKGDGYTF
j_call: TRBJ1-1; v_call: TRBV2; cdr3_aa: CASSAAQGGAFF
j_call: TRBJ2-1; v_call: TRBV9; cdr3_aa: CASSVAGAHDEQFF
j_call: TRBJ2-1; v_call: TRBV12-3/TRBV12-4; cdr3_aa: CASSLGGAVYEQFF
j_call: TRBJ2-7; v_call: TRBV3-1; cdr3_aa: CASSQASSYEQYF
j_call: TRBJ1-1; v_call: TRBV12-3/TRBV12-4; cdr3_aa: CASSFGVLNTEAFF
j_call: TRBJ1-6; v_call: TRBV20-1; cdr3_aa: CSASGRDNSPLHF
j_call: TRBJ2-1; v_call: TRBV6-2/TRBV6-3; cdr3_aa: CASSYRQTHAKGDEQFF
j_call: TRBJ1-1; v_call: TRBV20-1; cdr3_aa: CSARDVPRDTEAFF
j_call: TRBJ2-3; v_call: TRBV4-1; cdr3_aa: CASSLNRFGADTQYF
j_call: TRBJ2-3; v_call: TRBV20-1; cdr3_aa: CSASAAGGGTDTQYF
j_call: TRBJ2-1; v_call: TRBV29-1; cdr3_aa: CSVGTSRGYEQFF
j_call: TRBJ2-5; v_call: TRBV10-2; cdr3_aa: CASSDGQWYQETQYF
j_call: TRBJ1-5; v_call: TRBV19; cdr3_aa: CASSIDVRRFNQPQHF
j_call: TRBJ1-4; v_call: TRBV9; cdr3_aa: CASSATFGGADEKLFF
j_call: TRBJ2-3; v_call: TRBV12-3/TRBV12-4; cdr3_aa: CASRPPGARTDTQYF
j_call: TRBJ2-3; v_call: TRBV10-2; cdr3_aa: CASSMGGTSTDTQYF
j_call: TRBJ2-2; v_call: TRBV25-1; cdr3_aa: CASSDDPGGSVTGELFF
j_call: TRBJ2-1; v_call: TRBV7-3; cdr3_aa: CASSLGWGLNNEQFF
j_call: TRBJ2-3; v_call: TRBV12-3/TRBV12-4; cdr3_aa: CASSLAGKTSDTQYF
j_call: .; v_call: TRBV29-1; cdr3_aa: CSVVVKGGTYEQYF
j_call: TRBJ1-1; v_call: TRBV4-1; cdr3_aa: CASSQESSLNTEAFF
j_call: TRBJ1-1; v_call: TRBV11-2; cdr3_aa: CASSLVGVTNTEAFF
j_call: TRBJ2-7; v_call: TRBV20-1; cdr3_aa: CSARGDPDDYEQYF
j_call: TRBJ2-3; v_call: TRBV6-6; cdr3_aa: CASSYRQGGVTDTHYF
j_call: TRBJ1-4; v_call: TRBV7-6; cdr3_aa: CASSDPGQGVLNEKLFF
j_call: TRBJ2-1; v_call: TRBV9; cdr3_aa: CASSRVGLYNEQFF
j_call: TRBJ1-5; v_call: TRBV7-2; cdr3_aa: CASSSGTGSQHF
j_call: TRBJ2-1; v_call: TRBV5-1; cdr3_aa: CASSLPEDGRNEQFF
j_call: TRBJ2-3; v_call: TRBV20-1; cdr3_aa: CSARDPRGSGDTQYF
j_call: TRBJ2-5; v_call: TRBV4-3; cdr3_aa: CASSQDWVEVRETQYF
j_call: TRBJ2-3; v_call: TRBV5-1; cdr3_aa: CASSLKAPDTQYF
j_call: TRBJ1-1; v_call: TRBV3-1; cdr3_aa: CASCLGGNTEAFF
j_call: TRBJ2-7; v_call: TRBV6-2/TRBV6-3; cdr3_aa: CASSSQGAAVYEQYF
j_call: TRBJ2-5; v_call: TRBV6-5; cdr3_aa: CASSSVNAETQYF
j_call: TRBJ2-5; v_call: TRBV7-2; cdr3_aa: CASSPFGGRSRETQYF
j_call: TRBJ2-7; v_call: TRBV20-1; cdr3_aa: CSASKTGGEQYF
j_call: TRBJ2-1; v_call: TRBV14; cdr3_aa: CASSQEDFLQGTSAYNEQFF
j_call: TRBJ2-1; v_call: TRBV7-2; cdr3_aa: CASSLAGGPVEQFF
j_call: TRBJ1-2; v_call: TRBV3-1; cdr3_aa: CASSQSPHGYTF
j_call: TRBJ1-1; v_call: TRBV2; cdr3_aa: CASSPLRSGNTEAFF
j_call: TRBJ2-5; v_call: TRBV7-8; cdr3_aa: CASSPAIETQYF
j_call: .; v_call: TRBV28; cdr3_aa: CASSWASFAYEQYF